This T cell receptor beta chain was documented in a study of beta chain features in type 1 diabetes. Study context: All of the samples together had 107,917,701 sorted cells examined. Overall study results and limits: Short templates might get an advantage during PCR, and this would be equal in patients and controls. Type 1 diabetes patients showed a moderate but significant shortening of TCRB CDR3s in all four CD4+ subsets.

This clone was recorded a few times. Its antigen is unknown. All of the isolated RNA was reverse transcribed, so expressed TCRB transcripts were sequenced. Produced via immunoSEQ multiplex PCR; TCRdb's table is partial and in-frame only. The data contain about 160,000 clones, 7% to 9.5% of them singletons. The authors sorted CD4+ naive, central memory, regulatory and stem cell-like memory cells via CD45RO/CCR7/CD25/CD127/CD95/CD27. The length of the CDR3 is 15 residues. Germline CDR1 is SGHRS and CDR2 is YFSETQ. V shed 4 bases and J 1 base; nucleotides not matched to a gene: 5. The genes are TRBV5-1 and TRBJ1-2, with TRBD1 matching over 9 bases. The sequence was obtained from a woman in her 30s with type 1 diabetes. The sequenced material came from central memory CD4+ T cells from blood. CDR3 region: CASSPDRGLNYGYTF. CDR3 nucleotides: TGCGCCAGCAGCCCGGACAGGGGCCTTAACTATGGCTACACCTTC.